The T cell receptor (beta chain) under discussion was sequenced for a study of glioma-infiltrating T cells after dendritic cell vaccination. Study-wide results and limits: Only a small number of patients had complete blood and tumor samples.

The PCR used 60 V beta and 13 J beta primers. Measured with immunoSEQ multiplex PCR; TCRdb has only the in-frame clones, and not every one. Of some 91,000 clones listed, around four fifths are singletons. The CDR3 spans 13 residues. The germline V gene encodes CDR1 MNHNY and CDR2 SVGAGI (reference sequence). Trimming shortened V by 6 bases and J by 0 bases, and 8 bases separated the two germline ends. Time point noted: after dendritic cell vaccination, including at tumor progression/relapse. Selection required adequate fresh-frozen tumor tissue plus more than two years' survival data. In regard to this clone: Its target is unknown.

Material: blood, obtained after dendritic cell vaccination. The sequence derives from a human donor with glioblastoma. This rearrangement joins TRBV6-6 to TRBJ1-2; perhaps TRBD1 as D (6 bases). CDR3 sequence: CASRGQSNYGYTF. The CDR3 DNA reads as TGTGCCAGCAGAGGACAGTCTAACTATGGCTACACCTTC.